The rows below give T cell receptor beta chains drawn from one sample of a study of graft-versus-host responses after intestinal transplantation. The antigens of these receptors remain unknown. Produced via immunoSEQ multiplex PCR; TCRdb's table is partial and in-frame only. The sample lists about 120,000 clones; 90% were seen once. This specimen was unstimulated CD4+ T cells sorted from spleen or lymph node cells, taken before intestinal transplant. These TCRs come from a human donor who received an intestinal transplant. CDR3s include the opening cysteine and the closing phenylalanine or tryptophan. D genes are given only for firm matches. Only part of the rows carry a size: once, few, many, or a class if the clone is expanded.

>.|TRBV27|TRBD2|TRBJ2-7
TGTGCCAGCAACGGAGGGTCGGCGGGGGACTACGAGCAGTACTTC
CASNGGSAGDYEQYF
>.|TRBV4-3|TRBD2|TRBJ2-2
TGCGCCAGCAGCCGCGCTGGGGGTCCCCTACTAGCGGGGGGTGGCACCGGGGAGCTGTTTTTT
CASSRAGGPLLAGGGTGELFF
>.|TRBV7-3|.|TRBJ1-1
TGTGCCAGCAGCCCTGGGGGGGGGCCGGCCACTGAAGCTTTCTTT
CASSPGGGPATEAFF
>once|TRBV7-9|.|TRBJ2-1
TGTGCCAGCAGCTTGCCAGGGAGGAATGAGCAGTTCTTC
CASSLPGRNEQFF
>.|TRBV4-2|.|TRBJ2-3
TGTGCCAGCAGCCAAGTCGGGGGGCGGATGTACACAGATACGCAGTATTTT
CASSQVGGRMYTDTQYF
>few|TRBV4-3|TRBD1|TRBJ1-2
TGCGCCAGCAGCCGCCGACAGGGCGACTATGGCTACACCTTC
CASSRRQGDYGYTF
>few|TRBV6-1|TRBD1|TRBJ1-4
TGTGCCAGCAGTGAATATGGGACAGGGGGTGAAAAACTGTTTTTT
CASSEYGTGGEKLFF
>.|TRBV19|TRBD1|TRBJ2-1
TGTGCCAGTAGTCCCGACCCTCGGGACAGGGGCTACAATGAGCAGTTCTTC
CASSPDPRDRGYNEQFF
>once|TRBV11-2|TRBD2|TRBJ2-7
TGTGCCAGCAGCTCCCAAAGACTAGCACCCTACGAGCAGTACTTC
CASSSQRLAPYEQYF
>.|TRBV5-1|TRBD1|TRBJ1-4
TGCGCCAGCAGCTCGGTGGGACAGGATTTTGAAAAACTGTTTTTT
CASSSVGQDFEKLFF
>.|TRBV6-5|TRBD2|TRBJ2-7
TGTGCCAGCAGACCCCTTCCGGGGGGGCCAGTCGAGCAGTACTTC
CASRPLPGGPVEQYF
>.|TRBV11-2|TRBD1|TRBJ2-4
TGTGCCAGCAGCTCACGGACAGGCGTCAACATTCAGTACTTC
CASSSRTGVNIQYF
>once|TRBV27|TRBD1|TRBJ1-2
TGTGCCAGCAAAAGGACAGGAACCTATGGCTACACCTTC
CASKRTGTYGYTF
>.|TRBV5-1|.|TRBJ1-1
TGCGCCAGCAGCTTGGGTGGAGGGAACACTGAAGCTTTCTTT
CASSLGGGNTEAFF
>.|TRBV6-5|TRBD2|TRBJ2-1
TGTGCCAGCAGTGCCCGGACTAGCGGGGGGGTTGAGCAGTTCTTC
CASSARTSGGVEQFF
>.|TRBV11-2|TRBD1|TRBJ1-6
TGTGCCAGCAGCTTAGTCCCTGGACAGGCGAGTACACCCCTCCACTTT
CASSLVPGQASTPLHF
>.|TRBV6-5|.|TRBJ1-1
TGTGCCAGCAGTTACGTTATTCACACTGAAGCTTTCTTT
CASSYVIHTEAFF
>.|TRBV7-6|TRBD1|TRBJ1-1
TGTGCCAGCAGCTTTTTACAGGGGGCTATCATGAACACTGAAGCTTTCTTT
CASSFLQGAIMNTEAFF
>.|TRBV30|TRBD1|TRBJ2-3
TGTGCCTGGGCCGGACAGGGGGCCCATACGCAGTATTTT
CAWAGQGAHTQYF
>.|TRBV6-6|.|TRBJ2-3
TGTGCCAGCAGCCACAGTGGAGATACGCAGTATTTT
CASSHSGDTQYF
>.|TRBV19|TRBD2|TRBJ2-1
TGTGCCAGTAGTATCCACCTAGCGGGGGGGCCATGGGAGCAGTTCTTC
CASSIHLAGGPWEQFF
>few|TRBV18|.|TRBJ2-7
TGTGCCAGCTCACCACCGGGGCTATACGAGCAGTACTTC
CASSPPGLYEQYF
>.|TRBV19|.|TRBJ2-1
TGTGCCAGTAGTACTCTCATACGAGGCCCCTACAATGAGCAGTTCTTC
CASSTLIRGPYNEQFF
>.|TRBV6-5|.|TRBJ2-7
TGTGCCAGCAGGGCAGACAGCTACGAGCAGTACTTC
CASRADSYEQYF
>.|TRBV5-1|.|TRBJ2-2
TGCGCCAGCGGGGGCGGCGGGGGCAACACCGGGGAGCTGTTTTTT
CASGGGGGNTGELFF
>.|TRBV5-1|.|TRBJ2-3
TGCGCCAGCAGCTGGACACAGGGCCCTAGCACAGATACGCAGTATTTT
CASSWTQGPSTDTQYF
>.|TRBV6-1|TRBD2|TRBJ2-1
TGTGCCAGCAGTGAAGCGCTTCGGGCTAGCGGGAGGTACAATGAGCAGTTCTTC
CASSEALRASGRYNEQFF
>.|TRBV2|TRBD2|TRBJ2-6
TGTGCCAGCTCTGGGTGGGGGGGCTCTGGGGCCAACGTCCTGACTTTC
CASSGWGGSGANVLTF
>.|TRBV5-6|TRBD2|TRBJ2-7
TGTGCCAGCAGCTTGAGGGAGGGCGTCCACGAGCAGTACTTC
CASSLREGVHEQYF
>.|TRBV28|.|TRBJ2-7
TGTGCCAGCAGCTCCCCTTCAAGGGGAGAGCAGTACTTC
CASSSPSRGEQYF
>.|TRBV28|.|TRBJ1-3
TGTGCCAGCAGTTTAAATCTGGGAAACACCATATATTTT
CASSLNLGNTIYF
>once|TRBV7-2|TRBD2|TRBJ2-3
TGTGCCAGCAGCCCTAAGCTAGCGGGAGGCAATACGCAGTATTTT
CASSPKLAGGNTQYF
>.|TRBV6-6|.|TRBJ1-1
TGTGCCAGCAGTTACTCGCCGGGACAGAACACTGAAGCTTTCTTT
CASSYSPGQNTEAFF
>.|TRBV7-9|TRBD1|TRBJ2-1
TGTGCCAGCAGCGGCCGGGACAGGGGGCTGGATGAGCAGTTCTTC
CASSGRDRGLDEQFF
>.|TRBV6-1|TRBD1|TRBJ1-5
TGTGCCAGCAATTACAGGGGCAGAGGTCAGCCCCAGCATTTT
CASNYRGRGQPQHF
>.|TRBV11-2|TRBD2|TRBJ2-1
TGTGCCAGCAGCTTAGTACTAGCGGATTACAATGAGCAGTTCTTC
CASSLVLADYNEQFF
>once|TRBV5-6|.|TRBJ2-5
TGTGCCAGCAGCCCGGACACCCAAGAGACCCAGTACTTC
CASSPDTQETQYF
>.|TRBV6-5|TRBD1|TRBJ1-5
TGTGCCAGCAACACAGGGGCCACTAGCAATCAGCCCCAGCATTTT
CASNTGATSNQPQHF
>.|TRBV30|.|TRBJ2-7
TGTGCCTGGAGTGCACTAGACGAGCAGTACTTC
CAWSALDEQYF
>.|TRBV18|.|TRBJ1-3
TGTGCCAGCTCCCGCTGGAGAGACGCTGGAAACACCATATATTTT
CASSRWRDAGNTIYF
>.|TRBV6-6|TRBD1|TRBJ2-5
TGTGCCAGCAGTGACTACAGGGGAGAGACCCAGTACTTC
CASSDYRGETQYF
>.|TRBV2|.|TRBJ2-1
TGTGCCAGCAGCCCCCCCGGGCGGGGCGGCTCCTACAATGAGCAGTTCTTC
CASSPPGRGGSYNEQFF
>.|TRBV5-4|.|TRBJ2-3
TGTGCCAGCAGCTCGGGCGGGCTAGCCCGCACAGATACGCAGTATTTT
CASSSGGLARTDTQYF
>.|TRBV6-5|.|TRBJ2-1
TGTGCCAGCAGTTTGACAGGCGGCTCCTACAATGAGCAGTTCTTC
CASSLTGGSYNEQFF
>.|TRBV30|.|TRBJ1-2
TGTGCCTGGAGGTTAGCGGGAGGGTCCTATGGCTACACCTTC
CAWRLAGGSYGYTF
>.|TRBV9|TRBD2|TRBJ2-2
TGTGCCAGCAAGCGGGGGCCTCTTGGGGACACCGGGGAGCTGTTTTTT
CASKRGPLGDTGELFF
>once|TRBV5-1|TRBD2|TRBJ2-3
TGCGCCAGCAGCTTGGGCCATGGCGGGAGAGCCGCAGATACGCAGTATTTT
CASSLGHGGRAADTQYF
>.|TRBV7-2|.|TRBJ1-1
TGTGCCAGCAGCTTGACGGGGGGGCTTAACACTGAAGCTTTCTTT
CASSLTGGLNTEAFF
>.|TRBV10-1|.|TRBJ1-1
TGCGCCAGCATCCGAGCTACAGGATCCCGAAGCACTGAAGCTTTCTTT
CASIRATGSRSTEAFF
>.|TRBV19|TRBD1|TRBJ2-7
TGTGCCAGTAGTATCGGGCAGGGGGTCCCCTACGAGCGGTACTTC
CASSIGQGVPYERYF